This TCR beta chain was identified in a study of blood T cell repertoires in COVID-19 (dated by TCRdb to 2018 to 2020). In the study overall: Samples from collaborators originated in the United States, Italy and Spain and spanned both the acute and convalescent phases of COVID-19. The repertoires were released in a freely available public database intended as a resource for research on the immune response to SARS-CoV-2. Where available, HLA class I and class II types were obtained from metadata supplied by the sample provider rather than from assay-based typing. The material from the prospective study consisted of cDNA or gDNA derived from T cells, B-cell-depleted T cells, or PBMCs. Nearly every sample came with metadata listing a de-identified subject ID, COVID-19 status, age in years and sex. The dataset comprised deeply sampled blood TCRbeta repertoires from subjects exposed to, actively infected with, or recovered from COVID-19. Samples were obtained from the ongoing ImmuneRACE study (first 160 participants) and from approximately 1,200 subjects provided by 6 global collaborators.

Overall results and qualifications from the work: Clinical and demographic metadata were provided uncurated, with the amount varying by source and participant.

The germline V gene yields SGHVS for CDR1 and FQNEAQ for CDR2. From the cysteine up to the phenylalanine, the CDR3 has a length of 14 residues. The read is trimmed to its CDR3 DNA, 42 bases read in frame from base 1. A distance of 14 bases separates the germline ends of V and J, which lose 6 bases and 4 bases respectively. The immunoSEQ Assay, a bias-controlled multiplex PCR, was used to amplify TCRbeta CDR3 regions from genomic DNA. Concerning the study's data processing: The number of nucleated cells in each sample was estimated from the amplification of reference gene primers within the assay. To quantify the absolute abundance of each unique TCRbeta CDR3 rearrangement, sequence reads were collapsed and filtered. For each sample, productive Simpson clonality was calculated as the square root of Simpson's diversity index across productive rearrangements. Here the immuneACCESS table is served through TCRdb, limited to in-frame sequences with V and J called. Missing clones are a known gap in these copies; in checked studies unresolved V genes cover under half, and the rest lacks a known reason. V and J calls and clone size are given by that table; D and trimming were obtained from the DNA. Here the sample has 250,000 to 300,000 clones; 75% to 85% occur a single time. 5.1% of the sample goes to the ten largest clones.

Concerning this clone itself: Its cognate antigen has yet to be identified. Within one base of it there is no much larger clone, and no base qualities were kept.

Each collaborating institution followed its own protocols to collect whole blood in K2EDTA tubes. For TCRbeta analysis, collaborator samples were shipped as frozen whole blood, as isolated PBMCs, or as DNA extracted from either sample type. The source is a man aged 50 to 59 with active or convalescent COVID-19. Sample: peripheral blood. The sequence links TRBV7-8 to TRBJ2-3; the D segment could be TRBD1, given 5 matching bases. The nucleotide sequence reads as follows: TGTGCCAGCAGGCCCAGACAGCTCTCAGATACGCAGTATTTT. Protein translation: CASRPRQLSDTQYF.